This entry features one T cell receptor beta chain sequence. What it binds is unknown. V was cut by 4 bases and J by 6 bases, with 14 bases left in between. This CDR3 is 13 amino acids long. Germline V CDR1 and CDR2: SGHRS, YFSETQ. Libraries were prepared by immunoSEQ multiplex PCR; TCRdb keeps only in-frame clonotypes and omits some of them. Counted here are fewer than 30,000 clones, around 83% occurring once; the ten biggest clones make up approximately 2.3%. This sample is part of a study of stem cell transplantation in POMP-related autoinflammatory disease. Study-level background: Impaired MHC class I-dependent CD8+ differentiation was hypothesized from defective thymoproteasomes. Study-wide points: Patients with PRAID showed a restricted number of unique TRB V-J gene pairings.

The sequenced sample was CD4+ T cells from PBMCs, obtained before stem cell transplantation. The V call is TRBV5-1, the J call TRBJ2-7; D ambiguous. The receptor's source is a human donor with POMP-related autoinflammation and immune dysregulation (PRAID). Written as DNA, the CDR3 is TGCGCCAGCAGCCTGCCAAGTCCCTCCGAGCAGTACTTC. Translating it yields CASSLPSPSEQYF. Drawing the rest from reference TRBV5-1 and TRBJ2-7, the complete variable domain is KAGVTQTPRYLIKTRGQQVTLSCSPISGHRSVSWYQQTPGQGLQFLFEYFSETQRNKGNFPGRFSGRQFSNSRSEMNVSTLELGDSALYLCASSLPSPSEQYFGPGTRLTVT.